This TCR beta chain stems from a study of T cells in Graves' hyperthyroidism and ophthalmopathy. Across 18 months, stable Graves' hyperthyroidism was marked by no progression to ophthalmopathy. Disease duration under 2 months; hyperthyroidism patients were aged 18 to 65. Pregnant or lactating patients were excluded, as were those with uncontrolled infection or other autoimmune disease. Diagnostic decisions used clinical symptoms, serum thyroxine and TRAb, thyroid ultrasound and orbital computed tomography. Germline trimming cut 0 bases from V and 3 bases from J; bases unmatched to any gene: 2. The CDR3 has 15 residues. The germline V gene encodes CDR1 SGHRS and CDR2 YFSETQ. This clonotype was seen repeatedly, ten times or more. From RNA transcripts, TCR beta CDR3 regions were amplified. The HTBI primer set drove a first-round RT-PCR of the TCR CDR3. MiXCR was run by TCRdb on the multiplex PCR reads, yielding one entry per CDR3 protein. The sample lists around 800,000 distinct CDR3 sequences, about 38% occurring once.

The specimen was blood. This sequence was found in a man aged 18 to 30 with Graves' hyperthyroidism. The V call is TRBV5-1, the J call TRBJ1-4; 7 bases fit TRBD1. CDR3 residues: CASSLEGQPNEKLFF. DNA of the CDR3: TGCGCCAGCAGCTTGGAGGGACAGCCTAATGAAAAACTGTTTTTT.